The present T cell receptor beta chain was sequenced within a study of shared clonotypes between healthy human individuals. V was shortened by 4 bases and J by 4 bases, with 15 bases between the two germline ends. Per germline, CDR1 SGHNT and CDR2 YYREEE (reference sequence). This CDR3 region has 15 residues. Assay used: immunoSEQ multiplex PCR; TCRdb lists only in-frame clones, some missing. Of roughly 2,000,000 clones in the sample, 85% to 95% were seen once. In the naive CD8 group, cells lacked CD45RO and were positively selected for CCR7, so terminally differentiated effector memory CD45RA+ cells were left out.

Sequencing input: naive CD8+ T cells sorted from blood. The chain couples TRBV5-4 to TRBJ1-3; D is possibly TRBD1 (5 bases). The receptor was derived from a young man in good health. As DNA, the CDR3 is TGTGCCAGCAGCCCTGGGGCGGGTTTGGGAAACACCATATATTTT. Protein: CASSPGAGLGNTIYF.